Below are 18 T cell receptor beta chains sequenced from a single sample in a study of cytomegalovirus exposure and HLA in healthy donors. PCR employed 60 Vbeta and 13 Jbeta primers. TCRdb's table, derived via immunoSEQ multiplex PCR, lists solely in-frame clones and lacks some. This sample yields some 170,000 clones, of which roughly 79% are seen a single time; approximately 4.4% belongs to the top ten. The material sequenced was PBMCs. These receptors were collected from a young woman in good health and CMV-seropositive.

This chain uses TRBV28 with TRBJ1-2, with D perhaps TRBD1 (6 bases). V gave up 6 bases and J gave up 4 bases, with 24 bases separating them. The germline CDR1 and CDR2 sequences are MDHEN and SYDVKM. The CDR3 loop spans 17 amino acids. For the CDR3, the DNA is TGTGCCAGCAGCTTGGACGTGGGGGGGGGCGGCGGCTATGGCTACACCTTC. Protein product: CASSLDVGGGGGYGYTF.

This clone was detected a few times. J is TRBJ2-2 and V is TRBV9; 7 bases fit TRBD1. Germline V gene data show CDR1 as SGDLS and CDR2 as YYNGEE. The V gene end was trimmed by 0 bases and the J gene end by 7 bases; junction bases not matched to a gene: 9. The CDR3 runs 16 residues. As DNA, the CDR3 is TGTGCCAGCAGCGTAGCTCGAGACAGGGTGGGCGGGGAGCTGTTTTTT. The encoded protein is CASSVARDRVGGELFF.

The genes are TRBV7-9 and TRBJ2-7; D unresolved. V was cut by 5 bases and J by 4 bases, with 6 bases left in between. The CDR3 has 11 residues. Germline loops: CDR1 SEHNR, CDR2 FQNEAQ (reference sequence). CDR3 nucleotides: TGTGCCAGCAGCCCCTTATACGAGCAGTACTTC. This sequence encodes CASSPLYEQYF.

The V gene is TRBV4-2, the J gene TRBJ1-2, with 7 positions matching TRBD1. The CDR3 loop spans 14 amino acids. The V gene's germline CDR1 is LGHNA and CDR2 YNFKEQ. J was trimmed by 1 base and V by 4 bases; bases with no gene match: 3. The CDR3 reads CASSRGDSNYGYTF. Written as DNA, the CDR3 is TGTGCCAGCAGCCGCGGGGACAGTAACTATGGCTACACCTTC.

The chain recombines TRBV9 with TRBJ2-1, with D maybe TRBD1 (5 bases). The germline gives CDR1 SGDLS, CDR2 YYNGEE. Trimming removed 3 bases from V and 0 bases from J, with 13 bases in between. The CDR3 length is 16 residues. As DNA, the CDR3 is TGTGCCAGCAGCGCTCAAAGGGGCCGCTCCTACAATGAGCAGTTCTTC. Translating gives CASSAQRGRSYNEQFF. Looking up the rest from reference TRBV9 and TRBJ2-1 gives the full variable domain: DSGVTQTPKHLITATGQRVTLRCSPRSGDLSVYWYQQSLDQGLQFLIQYYNGEERAKGNILERFSAQQFPDLHSELNLSSLELGDSALYFCASSAQRGRSYNEQFFGPGTRLTVL.

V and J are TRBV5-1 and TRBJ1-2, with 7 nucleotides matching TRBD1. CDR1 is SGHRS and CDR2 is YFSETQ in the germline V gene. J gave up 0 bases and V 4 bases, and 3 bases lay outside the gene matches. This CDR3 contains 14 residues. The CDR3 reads CASSRGTANYGYTF. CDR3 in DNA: TGCGCCAGCAGCCGTGGGACAGCTAACTATGGCTACACCTTC.

The CDR3 DNA reads TGTGCCAGCAGCCTCGGGACTCTGGTAGAACCCCTCCACTTT. It is translated as CASSLGTLVEPLHF. The chain links TRBV21-1 to TRBJ1-6. TRBV21-1 is a pseudogene locus. The CDR3 consists of 14 residues.

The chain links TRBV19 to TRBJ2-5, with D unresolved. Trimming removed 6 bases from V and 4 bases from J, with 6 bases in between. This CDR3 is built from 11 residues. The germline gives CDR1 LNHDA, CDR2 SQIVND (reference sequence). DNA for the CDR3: TGTGCCAGTAGCTTCCGAGAGACCCAGTACTTC. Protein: CASSFRETQYF.

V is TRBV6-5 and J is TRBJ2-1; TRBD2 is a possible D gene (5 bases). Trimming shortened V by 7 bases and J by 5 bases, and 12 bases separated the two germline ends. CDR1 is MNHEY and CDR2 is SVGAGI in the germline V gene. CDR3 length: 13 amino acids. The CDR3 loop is CASNKPGNNEQFF. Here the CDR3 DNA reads TGTGCCAGCAATAAACCCGGGAACAATGAGCAGTTCTTC.

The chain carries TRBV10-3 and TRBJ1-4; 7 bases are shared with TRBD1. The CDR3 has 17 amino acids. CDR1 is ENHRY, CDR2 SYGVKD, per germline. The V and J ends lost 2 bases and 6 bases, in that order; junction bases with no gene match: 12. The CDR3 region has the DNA TGTGCCATCAGTGAGGGCAGGGGGATAGTGAAGTATGAAAAACTGTTTTTT. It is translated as CAISEGRGIVKYEKLFF.

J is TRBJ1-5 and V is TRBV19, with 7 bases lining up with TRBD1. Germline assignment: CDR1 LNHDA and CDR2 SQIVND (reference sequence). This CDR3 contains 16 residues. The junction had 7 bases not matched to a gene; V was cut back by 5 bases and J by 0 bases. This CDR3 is CASSLGTAHSNQPQHF. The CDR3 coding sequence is TGTGCCAGTAGTCTCGGGACAGCCCATAGCAATCAGCCCCAGCATTTT. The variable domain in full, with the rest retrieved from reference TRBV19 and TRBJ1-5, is DGGITQSPKYLFRKEGQNVTLSCEQNLNHDAMYWYRQDPGQGLRLIYYSQIVNDFQKGDIAEGYSVSREKKESFPLTVTSAQKNPTAFYLCASSLGTAHSNQPQHFGDGTRLSIL.

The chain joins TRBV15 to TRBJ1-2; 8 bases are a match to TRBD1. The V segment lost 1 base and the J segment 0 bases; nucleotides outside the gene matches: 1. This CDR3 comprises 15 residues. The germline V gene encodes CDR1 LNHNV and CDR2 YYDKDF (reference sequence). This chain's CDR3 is CATSRARGPNYGYTF. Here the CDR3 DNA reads TGTGCCACCAGCAGAGCCAGGGGGCCTAACTATGGCTACACCTTC.

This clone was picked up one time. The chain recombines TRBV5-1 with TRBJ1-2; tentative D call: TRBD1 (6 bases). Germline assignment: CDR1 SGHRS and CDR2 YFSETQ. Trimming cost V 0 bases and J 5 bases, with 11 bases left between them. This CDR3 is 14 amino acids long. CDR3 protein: CASSLEDSTYGYTF. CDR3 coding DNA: TGCGCCAGCAGCTTGGAGGACAGTACGTATGGCTACACCTTC. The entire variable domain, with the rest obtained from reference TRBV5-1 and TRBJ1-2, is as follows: KAGVTQTPRYLIKTRGQQVTLSCSPISGHRSVSWYQQTPGQGLQFLFEYFSETQRNKGNFPGRFSGRQFSNSRSEMNVSTLELGDSALYLCASSLEDSTYGYTFGSGTRLTVV.

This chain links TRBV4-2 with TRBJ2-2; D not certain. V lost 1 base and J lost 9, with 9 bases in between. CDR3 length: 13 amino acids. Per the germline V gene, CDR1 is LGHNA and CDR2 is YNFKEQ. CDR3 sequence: CASSQVPVWELFF. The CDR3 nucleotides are TGTGCCAGCAGCCAAGTTCCGGTGTGGGAGCTGTTTTTT.

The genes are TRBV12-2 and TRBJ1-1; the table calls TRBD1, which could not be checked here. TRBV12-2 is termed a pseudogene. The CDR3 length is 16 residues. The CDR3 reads CASRLAQQSRPTEAFF. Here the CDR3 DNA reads TGTGCAAGTCGCTTAGCACAGCAGAGCCGCCCCACTGAAGCTTTCTTT.

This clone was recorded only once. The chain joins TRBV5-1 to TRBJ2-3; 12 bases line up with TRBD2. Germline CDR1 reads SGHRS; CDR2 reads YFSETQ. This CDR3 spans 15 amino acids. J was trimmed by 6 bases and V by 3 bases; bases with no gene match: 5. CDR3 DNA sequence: TGCGCCAGCAGCTCTAGCGGGGGGGCCCGCGATACGCAGTATTTT. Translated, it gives CASSSSGGARDTQYF.

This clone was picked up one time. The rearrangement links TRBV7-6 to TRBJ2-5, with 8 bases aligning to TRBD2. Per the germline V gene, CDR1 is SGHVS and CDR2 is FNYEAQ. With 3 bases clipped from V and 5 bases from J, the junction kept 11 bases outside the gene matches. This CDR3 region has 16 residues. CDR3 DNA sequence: TGTGCCAGCAGCTTTCGGGTAGCGGGGCAGGCGGAGACCCAGTACTTC. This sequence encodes CASSFRVAGQAETQYF.

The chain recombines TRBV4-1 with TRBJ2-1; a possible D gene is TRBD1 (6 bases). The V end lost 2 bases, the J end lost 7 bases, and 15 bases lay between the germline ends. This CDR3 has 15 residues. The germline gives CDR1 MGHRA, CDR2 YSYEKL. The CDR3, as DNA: TGCGCCAGCAGCCAATACGGACAGTGGGATAATGAGCAGTTCTTC. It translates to CASSQYGQWDNEQFF.